Given below is one T cell receptor (beta chain) in context. No antigen is known for it. Orbital computed tomography, thyroid ultrasound, serum thyroxine and TRAb, and clinical symptoms together informed the diagnoses. The germline gives CDR1 DFQATT, CDR2 SNEGSKA (reference sequence). Between the trimmed V and J ends, which lost 3 bases and 14 bases, there was a span of 21 bases. The length of the CDR3 is 13 residues. This specimen comes from a study of T cells in Graves' hyperthyroidism and ophthalmopathy. Background on the study: Specimen type is peripheral blood, collected at initial diagnosis prior to any treatment. General observations from the study: The model foresaw ophthalmopathy a median about 6.1 months prior to onset. The blood repertoire included most of the expanded thyroid clonotypes above 0.001.

Authors of the study amplified TCR beta CDR3 regions from RNA transcripts. First-round RT-PCR targeting the TCR CDR3 was performed with the HTBI primer set. TCRdb reprocessed the multiplex PCR reads with MiXCR, giving one entry per CDR3 protein. The repertoire includes about 680,000 distinct CDR3 sequences, under 45% of them detected once, and approximately 31% sits in the top ten. The clonotype comes from a middle-aged woman with Graves' hyperthyroidism. J is TRBJ2-3 and V is TRBV20-1; possibly TRBD1 for D (5 bases). Sequenced input: blood. CDR3 bases: TGCAGTGCTAGTGACCCTGACAGCGCGAATCTGTATTTT. It yields the protein CSASDPDSANLYF.